The next 26 T cell receptor beta chains were all read from a single sample in a study of blood T cell repertoires in COVID-19. Profiled with immunoSEQ multiplex PCR; TCRdb holds only in-frame clones, not every one. The repertoire holds approximately 220,000 clones, with around 90% as singletons. Sequenced sample: PBMCs or T cells enriched from blood (not recorded which). Receptors were obtained from a man in his thirties or forties who had been exposed to COVID-19.

V usage is TRBV25-1 and J usage is TRBJ1-2; tentative D call: TRBD1 (5 bases). Germline CDR1 is MGHDK and CDR2 is SYGVNS. This CDR3 spans 15 amino acids. Trimming removed 1 base from V and 7 bases from J, with 16 bases in between. The CDR3 protein is CASSESKGLAGGYTF. The DNA for the CDR3 is TGTGCCAGCAGTGAATCTAAGGGGTTAGCAGGTGGCTACACCTTC.

The genes are TRBV9 and TRBJ2-5; a weak D match, TRBD2 (6 bases). The germline CDR1 and CDR2 sequences are SGDLS and YYNGEE. Trimming pared 0 bases from V and 4 bases from J, leaving 16 bases between. The CDR3 has 16 amino acids. CDR3 protein: CASSVGGKLALETQYF. The CDR3 DNA follows: TGTGCCAGCAGCGTAGGGGGTAAACTAGCCTTAGAGACCCAGTACTTC.

The chain employs TRBV5-1 and TRBJ2-2; D may be TRBD2 (6 bases). The length of the CDR3 is 15 residues. Germline V gene data show CDR1 as SGHRS and CDR2 as YFSETQ. Trimming cost V 7 bases and J 4 bases, with 17 bases left between them. The DNA for the CDR3 is TGCGCCAGCGGTACCGGGGGTCTGGGCACCGGGGAGCTGTTTTTT. Translating it yields CASGTGGLGTGELFF. The variable domain in full, completed from reference TRBV5-1 and TRBJ2-2, reads KAGVTQTPRYLIKTRGQQVTLSCSPISGHRSVSWYQQTPGQGLQFLFEYFSETQRNKGNFPGRFSGRQFSNSRSEMNVSTLELGDSALYLCASGTGGLGTGELFFGEGSRLTVL.

The V call is TRBV19, the J call TRBJ2-2; 9 bases align to TRBD2. The germline CDR1 and CDR2 sequences are LNHDA and SQIVND (reference sequence). The CDR3 contains 16 residues. With 6 bases clipped from V and 6 bases from J, the junction kept 11 bases outside the gene matches. The CDR3 coding sequence is TGTGCCAGTAGCACCGGGACTAGCCTCTTCGCCGGGGAGCTGTTTTTT. It translates to CASSTGTSLFAGELFF. Full variable domain (missing parts from reference TRBV19 and TRBJ2-2): DGGITQSPKYLFRKEGQNVTLSCEQNLNHDAMYWYRQDPGQGLRLIYYSQIVNDFQKGDIAEGYSVSREKKESFPLTVTSAQKNPTAFYLCASSTGTSLFAGELFFGEGSRLTVL.

This chain links TRBV4-3 with TRBJ1-1; no reliable D call. Trimming pared 0 bases from V and 1 base from J, leaving 21 bases between. The CDR3 loop spans 19 amino acids. The germline gives CDR1 LGHNA, CDR2 YSLEER. For the CDR3, the DNA is TGCGCCAGCAGCCAAGAGGGCCCCGGGCGCGCGGGGAGGAACACTGAAGCTTTCTTT. It yields the protein CASSQEGPGRAGRNTEAFF.

The chain joins TRBV11-2 to TRBJ1-5; TRBD1 might be the D (6 bases). CDR1 is SGHAT, CDR2 FQNNGV, per germline. V was cut by 1 base and J by 0 bases, with 10 bases left in between. The CDR3 extends over 16 amino acids. In DNA, the CDR3 is TGTGCCAGCAGCTTAGCGACAGGTTTTAGCAATCAGCCCCAGCATTTT. Translating it yields CASSLATGFSNQPQHF.

Relative to its sample, this clone is medium-sized. The V gene is TRBV4-3, the J gene TRBJ2-6, with D uncertain. Germline CDR1 and CDR2: LGHNA and YSLEER. V was shortened by 1 base and J by 4 bases, with 11 bases between the two germline ends. The CDR3 consists of 16 residues. The CDR3 loop is CASSQGVPRGANVLTF. CDR3 bases: TGCGCCAGCAGCCAAGGAGTACCGAGAGGGGCCAACGTCCTGACTTTC.

This chain's CDR3 is CASSQRAGGVNTIYF. Written as DNA, the CDR3 is TGCGCCAGCAGCCAACGTGCAGGAGGGGTAAACACCATATATTTT. V gene TRBV4-3 combines with J gene TRBJ1-3, with a possible D match to TRBD1 (5 bases). The CDR3 length is 15 residues. The germline V gene has CDR1 LGHNA and CDR2 YSLEER. Between the trimmed V and J ends, which lost 2 bases and 6 bases, there was a span of 14 bases.

The rearrangement uses TRBV5-1 and TRBJ1-1, with 7 bases identical to TRBD1. The CDR3 has 14 residues. Trimming removed 4 bases from V and 4 bases from J; junction bases left unmatched: 7. Germline V gene data show CDR1 as SGHRS and CDR2 as YFSETQ. CDR3 amino acids: CASSTIQGGTEAFF. The CDR3 nucleotides read TGCGCCAGCAGCACAATTCAGGGGGGCACTGAAGCTTTCTTT.

This clone came up once. The J gene is TRBJ2-1, the V gene TRBV13; D uncertain. V was pared by 5 bases and J by 9 bases, with 11 bases between. Germline CDR1 is PRHDT and CDR2 is FYEKMQ (reference sequence). The CDR3 is 12 residues long. CDR3 sequence: CASSLPRSEQFF. CDR3 in DNA: TGTGCCAGCAGCCTACCTAGGAGTGAGCAGTTCTTC.

The chain carries TRBV5-1 and TRBJ2-2, with a tentative D call TRBD1 (5 bases). Looked up from germline, CDR1 is SGHRS and CDR2 is YFSETQ. CDR3 size: 15 residues. V lost 0 bases to trimming and J lost 1 base, with 7 bases between them. CDR3 nucleotides: TGCGCCAGCAGCTTGGGACAGCTGAACACCGGGGAGCTGTTTTTT. Protein sequence: CASSLGQLNTGELFF.

The rearrangement joins TRBV9 to TRBJ1-6, with D hard to call. The CDR3 spans 13 residues. V was shortened by 4 bases and J by 8 bases, with 10 bases between the two germline ends. Germline assignment: CDR1 SGDLS and CDR2 YYNGEE. DNA for the CDR3: TGTGCCAGCAGCCCTGACTTAGATTCACCCCTCCACTTT. Translating gives CASSPDLDSPLHF.

The chain links TRBV6-2 or TRBV6-3 to TRBJ1-5; 7 bases agree with TRBD1. The ends lost 0 bases at V and 1 base at J; junction bases unmatched: 6. The V gene's germline CDR1 is MNHEY and CDR2 SVGEGT. CDR3 length equals 17 residues. CDR3 protein: CASSYSRGLGSNQPQHF. The DNA of the CDR3 is TGTGCCAGCAGTTACTCGAGGGGGCTGGGGAGCAATCAGCCCCAGCATTTT.

V gene TRBV3-1 (or the pseudogene TRBV3-2) combines with J gene TRBJ2-5, with a tentative D call TRBD2 (6 bases). In germline, CDR1 is LGHDT, CDR2 YNNKEL (reference sequence). This CDR3 is built from 14 residues. V was clipped by 6 bases and J by 3 bases, with 14 bases between them. In DNA, the CDR3 is TGTGCCAGCAGTCCGGGACTCCTAAAAGAGACCCAGTACTTC. It translates to CASSPGLLKETQYF.

The chain carries TRBV5-1 and TRBJ1-1, with 8 positions matching TRBD1. CDR1 is SGHRS, CDR2 YFSETQ, per germline. CDR3 size: 15 residues. The junction had 6 bases not matched to a gene; V was cut back by 0 bases and J by 5 bases. CDR3: CASSLEAGGSTEAFF. CDR3 DNA: TGCGCCAGCAGCTTGGAGGCAGGGGGCTCGACTGAAGCTTTCTTT.

The chain couples TRBV7-9 to TRBJ2-7; 8 bases line up with TRBD2. Trimming took 7 bases from V and 2 from J; bases not matched to a gene: 7. Germline loops: CDR1 SEHNR, CDR2 FQNEAQ (reference sequence). The CDR3 contains 14 residues. CDR3 DNA sequence: TGTGCCAGCACCCCGGGGGGGGAAACCTACGAGCAGTACTTC. It codes for CASTPGGETYEQYF.

The genes are TRBV7-2 and TRBJ2-3; 7 bases are a match to TRBD1. Trimming removed 9 bases from V and 3 bases from J; junction bases left unmatched: 6. Per the germline V gene, CDR1 is SGHTA and CDR2 is FQGNSA. The CDR3 spans 13 residues. The CDR3 coding sequence is TGTGCCAGTAGGGTACAGGGGACAGATACGCAGTATTTT. This codes for CASRVQGTDTQYF.

This sequence joins TRBV3-1 (or the pseudogene TRBV3-2) and TRBJ1-2; D perhaps matches TRBD1 (6 bases). CDR1 is LGHDT and CDR2 is YNNKEL in the germline V gene (reference sequence). V dropped 6 bases and J dropped 0 bases, with 14 bases sitting between them. The CDR3 consists of 15 residues. The CDR3 DNA follows: TGTGCCAGCAGACACCGGACAGAAGCTAACTATGGCTACACCTTC. This translates into CASRHRTEANYGYTF.

There are a few counts of this clone. The J gene is TRBJ2-3, the V gene TRBV29-1; the D gene is possibly TRBD1 (6 bases). There are 13 residues in the CDR3. Germline CDR1 is SQVTM and CDR2 is ANQGSEA. Trimming took off 5 bases at V and 4 bases at J, with 13 bases between the two ends. This chain's CDR3 is CSVNPGQADTQYF. For the CDR3, the DNA is TGCAGCGTTAACCCGGGACAAGCAGATACGCAGTATTTT.

The CDR3 loop is CAWSKTEGYTF. In DNA form, the CDR3 reads TGTGCCTGGAGTAAGACAGAAGGCTACACCTTC. V is TRBV30 and J is TRBJ1-2; weak D call: TRBD1 (5 bases). The CDR3 has 11 amino acids. Germline V gene sequence: CDR1 GTSNPN, CDR2 SVGIG (reference sequence). Trimming removed 2 bases at V and 8 bases at J, with 9 bases between.

The rearrangement links TRBV6-1 to TRBJ1-6, with 8 positions matching TRBD1. Per the germline V gene, CDR1 is MNHNS and CDR2 is SASEGT. The junction had 1 base not matched to a gene; V was cut back by 2 bases and J by 1 base. The CDR3 spans 16 residues. This chain's CDR3 is CASSEQGASYNSPLHF. CDR3 coding DNA: TGTGCCAGCAGTGAACAGGGGGCGTCCTATAATTCACCCCTCCACTTT.

This clone appeared a few times. The chain is built from TRBV7-2 and TRBJ2-7, with 12 bases lining up with TRBD1. CDR3 length equals 17 residues. Germline CDR1 reads SGHTA; CDR2 reads FQGNSA. The V gene end was trimmed by 1 base and the J gene end by 4 bases; junction bases not matched to a gene: 8. CDR3: CASSLDVPGQGAYEQYF. For the CDR3, the DNA is TGTGCCAGCAGCTTAGACGTCCCGGGACAGGGGGCATACGAGCAGTACTTC.

The chain recombines TRBV7-9 with TRBJ2-5; D is perhaps TRBD2 (5 bases). The CDR3 spans 14 residues. Germline values: CDR1 SEHNR, CDR2 FQNEAQ (reference sequence). V lost 5 bases to trimming and J lost 5 bases, with 15 bases between them. CDR3 sequence reads: CASSDSGGWETQYF. CDR3 in DNA: TGTGCCAGCAGCGACTCAGGAGGATGGGAGACCCAGTACTTC.

This chain connects TRBV6-5 to TRBJ2-5; 7 bases match TRBD1. J gave up 5 bases and V 6 bases, and 9 bases lay outside the gene matches. Germline CDR1 is MNHEY and CDR2 is SVGAGI. There are 14 residues in the CDR3. CDR3 protein: CASRVTGEQETQYF. The CDR3 bases are TGTGCCAGCAGAGTTACAGGGGAGCAGGAGACCCAGTACTTC.

This chain joins TRBV18 and TRBJ1-1, with D perhaps matching TRBD1 (5 bases). Germline V gene data show CDR1 as KGHSH and CDR2 as LQKENI. CDR3 length equals 16 residues. The germline V and J ends were trimmed by 4 bases and 0 bases, with 15 bases remaining between them. The CDR3 region is CASSHRGGNLNTEAFF. The CDR3 bases are TGTGCCAGCTCACACCGGGGCGGGAACCTGAACACTGAAGCTTTCTTT.

This clone was recorded only once. This rearrangement joins TRBV19 to TRBJ1-2, with 8 bases identical to TRBD1. This CDR3 is built from 18 residues. CDR1 is LNHDA and CDR2 is SQIVND in the germline V gene (reference sequence). Trimming removed 3 bases from V and 0 bases from J; junction bases left unmatched: 12. The chain's CDR3 is CASSISTDWTGTNYGYTF. CDR3 DNA: TGTGCCAGTAGTATTTCTACAGATTGGACAGGGACTAACTATGGCTACACCTTC.